This paragraph covers one TCR beta chain sequence. Its antigen remains unidentified. These data belong to a study of cytomegalovirus exposure and HLA in healthy donors. Overall study results and limits: Most sequenced TCRs were rare (though some public TCRs occurred in many donors). An observed cluster of highly shared sequence variants was recorded as a likely sequencing artifact. It was assumed in the presence/absence analyses that sequencing depth was roughly uniform across donors.

Trimming removed 2 bases at V and 6 bases at J, with 16 bases between. The CDR3 length is 15 residues. Germline lookup yields CDR1 SGDLS and CDR2 YYNGEE. With 60 Vbeta and 13 Jbeta primers, the PCR was carried out. Only in-frame clones appear in the TCRdb table, and some are missing; sequencing was by immunoSEQ multiplex PCR. This table has 120,000 to 150,000 clones, approximately 80% appearing once. The clonotype was recovered from a male donor in good health and CMV-seronegative. The chain carries TRBV9 and TRBJ2-3; tentative D call: TRBD2 (5 bases). Source material: PBMCs. This CDR3 reads CASSVGPGSADTQYF. CDR3 nucleotides: TGTGCCAGCAGCGTGGGCCCGGGATCGGCGGATACGCAGTATTTT.